This T cell receptor (beta chain) is from a study of cytomegalovirus exposure and HLA in healthy donors. Study-wide context: It was reported in a later analysis that the 120 validation repertoires used the same platform as the 550 to 850 first-cohort repertoires.

A note on this clone: The target antigen is unknown.

Notes on the study in general: 150 or so TCR beta chains were listed as cytomegalovirus-associated. A subsequent analysis found that TCR clusters from the first cohort also tended to co-occur in the 110 or so validation repertoires, with around 94% of cluster scores above 0. Most TCR sequences proved rare, with some public TCRs found in many donors.

TCRdb's table, derived via immunoSEQ multiplex PCR, lists solely in-frame clones and lacks some. The sample has about 180,000 clones; roughly 85% are singletons. With 0 bases clipped from V and 8 bases from J, the junction kept 5 bases outside the gene matches. This CDR3 is built from 16 residues. The germline gives CDR1 MGHRA, CDR2 YSYEKL. The rearrangement uses TRBV4-1 and TRBJ2-1; 12 nucleotides align to TRBD2. Sequencing used PBMCs. This receptor was obtained from a man aged 18 to 30 in good health and CMV-seropositive. CDR3 protein: CASSQDLTSGRYEQFF. CDR3 nucleotide sequence: TGCGCCAGCAGCCAAGATCTTACTAGCGGGAGGTATGAGCAGTTCTTC.